This T cell receptor beta chain was captured in a study of OX40 agonist ivuxolimab in advanced cancers. CDR1 is GTSNPN, CDR2 SVGIG, per germline (reference sequence). This CDR3 comprises 14 residues. The V gene end was trimmed by 2 bases and the J gene end by 5 bases; junction bases not matched to a gene: 6. This table comes from immunoSEQ multiplex PCR, and its TCRdb copy is limited to in-frame clones, with some not included. The sample records about 64,000 clones, around 80% being singletons. The clonotype was recovered from an adult with an advanced solid tumor such as melanoma, head and neck, liver or kidney cancer. Source: CD4+ or CD8+ T cells sorted from blood, taken in a trial of the OX40 agonist ivuxolimab. J is TRBJ1-5 and V is TRBV30, with TRBD1 identical over 7 bases. The CDR3 here is CAWSTRDRDQPQHF. DNA for the CDR3: TGTGCCTGGAGTACCCGGGACAGAGATCAGCCCCAGCATTTT.